This paragraph reports one TCR beta chain. The target antigen is unknown. The germline CDR1 and CDR2 sequences are KGHSH and LQKENI. J lost 7 bases, V lost 3 bases, and 5 bases had no gene match. The CDR3 has 14 amino acids. Clones were sequenced by immunoSEQ multiplex PCR, and TCRdb holds only the in-frame ones, with some missing. Seen here are approximately 30,000 clones, 93% observed once, and the top ten hold about 20%. The sample originates from a study of chemoradiotherapy in HPV16-positive cancers. General observations from the study: During treatment, candidate HPV-specific clones and E7-related motifs expanded in tumor. Better recurrence-free survival went with HPV-responsive T-cell expansion in HPV16-positive patients. Only a couple of HPV16-positive patients supplied the functional HPV-specificity definition.

Sample: blood, taken from a patient who underwent chemoradiotherapy. The rearrangement joins TRBV18 to TRBJ2-7; 11 nucleotides agree with TRBD1. This TCR came from a human donor with HPV-associated anogenital cancer. The CDR3 here is CASSPGQGAREQYF. CDR3 in DNA: TGTGCCAGCTCACCCGGACAGGGGGCGCGAGAGCAGTACTTC.